This T cell receptor beta chain was recovered during a study of cytomegalovirus exposure and HLA in healthy donors. Regarding this clone: Its antigen is as yet unknown.

The PCR employed 60 Vbeta primers together with 13 Jbeta primers. Some clones are missing from TCRdb's copy, which holds only in-frame ones; the method was immunoSEQ multiplex PCR. The sample carries 150,000 to 200,000 clones, roughly 80% recorded once. Germline CDR1 SGHTA, CDR2 FQGTGA. CDR3 size: 16 residues. With V trimmed by 5 bases and J by 0 bases, 7 bases remained unmatched. Findings and limits, study-wide: Compared with the approximately 700-donor mean, an Asian-associated ancestry cluster reportedly had fewer N-insertions, according to a later analysis.

This rearrangement joins TRBV7-3 to TRBJ2-1; the match to TRBD2 covers 7 bases. The sample taken for sequencing was PBMCs. This sequence originates from a woman aged 35 to 49 in good health and CMV-seronegative. The DNA of the CDR3 is TGTGCCAGCAGCCTTCAGCGGGGAAGCTCCTACAATGAGCAGTTCTTC. Protein: CASSLQRGSSYNEQFF. Full variable domain (rest looked up from reference TRBV7-3 and TRBJ2-1): GAGVSQTPSNKVTEKGKYVELRCDPISGHTALYWYRQSLGQGPEFLIYFQGTGAADDSGLPNDRFFAVRPEGSVSTLKIQRTERGDSAVYLCASSLQRGSSYNEQFFGPGTRLTVL.